This is a list of T cell receptor beta chains from one sample in a study of cytomegalovirus exposure and HLA in healthy donors. The assay was immunoSEQ multiplex PCR, and TCRdb's table has in-frame clones only and misses some. The sample lists some 120,000 clones, more than 70% occurring once. The sample taken for sequencing was PBMCs. The source of these receptors is a woman in her 50s in good health and CMV-seropositive. Each CDR3 is given with its conserved first and last residue. Fields, in order: V gene, J gene, CDR3 length, clone size, D gene, CDR3 DNA, CDR3 protein. D genes are given only for firm matches. The size field is filled for only some rows; it gives once, few, many or a size class.

V: TRBV30; J: TRBJ1-3; length: 13; size: .; D: .; DNA: TGTGCCTGGAGTGTACTCGGTGGAAACACCATATATTTT; CDR3: CAWSVLGGNTIYF
V: TRBV5-4; J: TRBJ2-2; length: 15; size: .; D: .; DNA: TGTGCCAGCAGCGGCCGGGACTTGGATACCGGGGAGCTGTTTTTT; CDR3: CASSGRDLDTGELFF
V: TRBV29-1; J: TRBJ2-5; length: 13; size: .; D: .; DNA: TGCAGCGTTGATCGGACTGGAGAAGAGACCCAGTACTTC; CDR3: CSVDRTGEETQYF
V: TRBV18; J: TRBJ2-3; length: 15; size: .; D: TRBD2; DNA: TGTGCCAGCTCACCAGGACTAGCGAGCACAGATACGCAGTATTTT; CDR3: CASSPGLASTDTQYF
V: TRBV25-1; J: TRBJ2-7; length: 15; size: .; D: TRBD1; DNA: TGTGCCAGCAGTGAAACCGCCGGGACAGCCTACGAGCAGTACTTC; CDR3: CASSETAGTAYEQYF
V: TRBV5-1; J: TRBJ1-2; length: 17; size: .; D: TRBD1; DNA: TGCGCCAGCAGCTTGGGAGACAGGGTCTTTACGAACTATGGCTACACCTTC; CDR3: CASSLGDRVFTNYGYTF
V: TRBV19; J: TRBJ2-7; length: 15; size: few; D: TRBD1; DNA: TGTGCCAGTAGTATTGGGACAGGGTCTACCTACGAGCAGTACTTC; CDR3: CASSIGTGSTYEQYF
V: TRBV30; J: TRBJ1-1; length: 17; size: once; D: .; DNA: TGTGCCTGGAGTGTACGTAGACGTGGAGGGCGGAACACTGAAGCTTTCTTT; CDR3: CAWSVRRRGGRNTEAFF
V: TRBV30; J: TRBJ2-3; length: 15; size: once; D: TRBD2; DNA: TGTGCCTGGATCGGGACTAGCGGGAGTGCAGATACGCAGTATTTT; CDR3: CAWIGTSGSADTQYF
V: TRBV7-8; J: TRBJ2-4; length: 17; size: .; D: .; DNA: TGTGCCAGCAGCTCTGACTCTTTCGTCCTAGCCAAAAACATTCAGTACTTC; CDR3: CASSSDSFVLAKNIQYF
V: TRBV5-1; J: TRBJ1-2; length: 13; size: .; D: .; DNA: TGCGCCAGCAGCCCACTGGAAGGGGCTGGCTACACCTTC; CDR3: CASSPLEGAGYTF
V: TRBV4-1; J: TRBJ2-3; length: 16; size: .; D: .; DNA: TGCGCCAGCAGCCAAGTCCCCGAGGTAGCAGCAGATACGCAGTATTTT; CDR3: CASSQVPEVAADTQYF
V: TRBV9; J: TRBJ1-2; length: 15; size: .; D: .; DNA: TGTGCCAGCAGCGCCTCCGGGGGAGGGAGCTATGGCTACACCTTC; CDR3: CASSASGGGSYGYTF
V: TRBV7-2; J: TRBJ1-5; length: 13; size: .; D: .; DNA: TGTGCCAGCAGCTTAGCCAGGATACAGCCCCAGCATTTT; CDR3: CASSLARIQPQHF
V: TRBV19; J: TRBJ2-7; length: 15; size: .; D: TRBD1; DNA: TGTGCCAGTAGTGTTCCGGGACAGGTCCTCTACGAGCAGTACTTC; CDR3: CASSVPGQVLYEQYF
V: TRBV7-9; J: TRBJ2-2; length: 19; size: .; D: TRBD1; DNA: TGTGCCAGCAGCCCGACCGGGACAGGGGGCCCCGTCGCTGGCGGGGAGCTGTTTTTT; CDR3: CASSPTGTGGPVAGGELFF
V: TRBV6-1; J: TRBJ2-2; length: 13; size: once; D: TRBD1; DNA: TGTGCCAGCGACAGGGGGAACACCGGGGAGCTGTTTTTT; CDR3: CASDRGNTGELFF
V: TRBV10-3; J: TRBJ2-7; length: 15; size: few; D: .; DNA: TGTGCCAGCAGTGAATGGAGGGCGAGCTCCTACGAGCAGTACTTC; CDR3: CASSEWRASSYEQYF
V: TRBV7-2; J: TRBJ1-2; length: 16; size: .; D: .; DNA: TGTGCCAGCAGCTTACGCGGGGGCAGGGCGGGCTATGGCTACACCTTC; CDR3: CASSLRGGRAGYGYTF
V: TRBV5-1; J: TRBJ1-1; length: 16; size: .; D: .; DNA: TGCGCCAGCAGCTTGGTAAGCGGGATTTGGAACACTGAAGCTTTCTTT; CDR3: CASSLVSGIWNTEAFF
V: TRBV27; J: TRBJ2-5; length: 12; size: .; D: .; DNA: TGTGCCAGCAGCCGCGAACGGGGGACCCAGTACTTC; CDR3: CASSRERGTQYF
V: TRBV5-6; J: TRBJ1-5; length: 15; size: .; D: TRBD1; DNA: TGTGCCAGCAGCTTCCTAGGGGGCGCCGATCAGCCCCAGCATTTT; CDR3: CASSFLGGADQPQHF
V: TRBV18; J: TRBJ1-2; length: 13; size: .; D: .; DNA: TGTGCCAGCTCACCATCAACGGGAAATGGCTACACCTTC; CDR3: CASSPSTGNGYTF
V: TRBV18; J: TRBJ1-1; length: 14; size: once; D: TRBD1; DNA: TGTGCCAGCTCACGGACAGGGTCGGACACTGAAGCTTTCTTT; CDR3: CASSRTGSDTEAFF
V: TRBV6-1; J: TRBJ2-7; length: 14; size: .; D: .; DNA: TGTGCCAGCAGTGTAGCAGGGGGAGGGGGCGAGCAGTACTTC; CDR3: CASSVAGGGGEQYF
V: TRBV6-6; J: TRBJ2-5; length: 15; size: few; D: .; DNA: TGTGCCAGCAGGGGCCCCGGGAGTCACCAAGAGACCCAGTACTTC; CDR3: CASRGPGSHQETQYF
V: TRBV6-6; J: TRBJ2-7; length: 13; size: .; D: .; DNA: TGTGCCAGCAGCCGCGGGCAACTCTACGAGCAGTACTTC; CDR3: CASSRGQLYEQYF
V: TRBV29-1; J: TRBJ2-3; length: 13; size: .; D: TRBD2; DNA: TGCAGCGCCGGATGGGCGGGAGGAGATACGCAGTATTTT; CDR3: CSAGWAGGDTQYF
V: TRBV4-1; J: TRBJ1-1; length: 15; size: .; D: .; DNA: TGCGCCAGCAGCCAAGTGGACAGCCGGAACACTGAAGCTTTCTTT; CDR3: CASSQVDSRNTEAFF
V: TRBV12-5; J: TRBJ2-7; length: 13; size: .; D: .; DNA: TGTGCTAGTGGTTTGTCCCCTAGCTACCCAGTGTACTTC; CDR3: CASGLSPSYPVYF
V: TRBV13; J: TRBJ1-2; length: 14; size: .; D: .; DNA: TGTGCCAGCAGCTTAGGACAGGATAACTATGGCTACACCTTC; CDR3: CASSLGQDNYGYTF
V: TRBV13; J: TRBJ2-3; length: 16; size: .; D: TRBD2; DNA: TGTGCCAGCAGCTCCGGACTAGCGGGCATTGTCCATACGCAGTATTTT; CDR3: CASSSGLAGIVHTQYF
V: TRBV7-8; J: TRBJ2-7; length: 14; size: .; D: .; DNA: TGTGCCAGCGTAAGGGACTTATTTACCTACGAGCAGTACTTC; CDR3: CASVRDLFTYEQYF
V: TRBV7-2; J: TRBJ2-5; length: 14; size: .; D: .; DNA: TGTGCCAGCAGCTTAGGTTTAGCGATCGAGACCCAGTACTTC; CDR3: CASSLGLAIETQYF
V: TRBV9; J: TRBJ2-5; length: 14; size: .; D: .; DNA: TGTGCCAGCAGCCCCGGGTTTACAAAAGAGACCCAGTACTTC; CDR3: CASSPGFTKETQYF
V: TRBV15; J: TRBJ1-4; length: 16; size: .; D: TRBD1; DNA: TGTGCCACCAGCAGAGACCGGGGACAGGCGGATGAAAAACTGTTTTTT; CDR3: CATSRDRGQADEKLFF